One T cell receptor beta chain is described in this entry. Its antigen is currently not known. Base qualities were left out, and no much larger clone turns up one base away. This sample is drawn from a study of CD8+ T cells in alopecia areata (dated by TCRdb to the late 2010s). A note on the overall study: Treated patients were enrolled in an open-label pilot trial of oral tofacitinib at 5 to 10 mg twice daily for moderate-to-severe alopecia areata. TCRbeta CDR3 regions were amplified by immunoSEQ multiplex PCR using 35 Vbeta forward and 13 Jbeta reverse primers. Patients stayed on tofacitinib for 6 to 18 months and then had 6 months of follow-up off drug so that delayed response and recurrence could be assessed. Biopsies were taken from tofacitinib-treated patients at baseline and again at 4 and 24 weeks into treatment, and several of those patients also had a later scalp biopsy. In both human patients and the C3H/HeJ mouse model, the study applied high-throughput TCRbeta sequencing to look at T cell clonal expansion in alopecia areata. RNA was extracted with the PAXgene miRNA kit for fixed scalp, the miRNeasy kit for PBMCs, and the RNeasy kit for mouse skin. In treated patients, disease severity was measured using the SALT score, which gives the percentage of scalp surface area affected. Scalp clonality was compared among normal scalp (n=4), patchy alopecia areata scalp (n=8), and alopecia totalis/universalis scalp (n=8). Human TCRbeta sequencing covered scalp tissue and sorted CD4+ and CD8+ peripheral blood T cells from patchy and totalis/universalis alopecia areata patients and healthy controls.

Receptor libraries were prepared by the immunoSEQ multiplex PCR assay. RNA was extracted from all samples and reverse transcribed into cDNA, which served as template for TCR sequencing. First-strand cDNA was synthesized with SuperScript III using a 2:1 mix of oligo-dT and random hexamers. A synthetic immune receptor repertoire was used to measure amplification bias, and any remaining bias was corrected computationally. The study's own analysis went as follows. Raw reads were preprocessed to remove errors, and CDR3 was defined by IMGT conventions from the conserved cysteine to phenylalanine. Clonality was computed by normalizing Shannon entropy by log2 of the number of productive unique TCRs and subtracting the result from 1. Whether scalp clones were CD4 or CD8 was inferred by matching scalp TCRbeta sequences against CD4 and CD8 repertoires sorted from blood. Here the immuneACCESS table is served through TCRdb, limited to in-frame sequences with V and J called. Missing clones are a known gap in these copies; in checked studies unresolved V genes cover under half, and the rest lacks a known reason. The V and J calls and clone size were taken over from that table, and D and trimming were inferred from the DNA. Present in this sample are approximately 45,000 clones, about three fifths of which were seen just once. In total, the top ten clones hold under 25% of the sample.

What the study reported, not specific to this receptor: TCR sequences shared between patients were less clear than in mice, possibly partly because of HLA diversity in the patient population. Many expanded lesional clones persisted in scalp and blood during tofacitinib treatment, which may partly explain relapse after stopping treatment. Unlike mouse skin, which is dominated by gammadelta T cells, normal human skin has resident alphabeta T cells that are also sequenced, and this complicates analysis of the scalp TCR repertoire. Higher clonality and more expanded CD8+ clones were observed in lesional scalp than in normal scalp, particularly in alopecia totalis/universalis, a finding suggestive of antigenic drive. With tofacitinib, both scalp clonality and the number of expanded CD8+ clones among the top 100 scalp clones went down significantly. Because the treated cohort was small and included a single nonresponder, larger studies are needed to assess links between baseline CD8+ expansion and response.

Ends trimmed: V by 3 bases, J by 7 bases; bases unmatched to a gene: 7. The CDR3 starts with the cysteine, ends with the phenylalanine, and has 15 residues. Of the read, only the CDR3 DNA is kept; its 45 bases are in frame from base 1. CDR1 PRHDT and CDR2 FYEKMQ are derived from the germline V gene (reference sequence). In the paper's terms, the time point label means: around 29 days on oral tofacitinib. Reading the label with the study, this specimen's treatment or condition is: oral pan-JAK inhibitor, 5-10 mg twice daily. Lesional scalp punch biopsies and peripheral blood were collected from alopecia areata patients. After PBMCs were isolated by density centrifugation and stained for CD3, CD4 and CD8, a FACSAria was used to sort CD4+ and CD8+ T cells.

The clonotype originates from a human donor with alopecia areata. Here the chain combines TRBV13 and TRBJ2-1; 9 of the junction bases match TRBD2. The sequenced sample was CD8+ T cells sorted from blood, obtained at week 4, from a patient treated with tofacitinib. Read as DNA, the sequence is TGTGCCAGCAGCTTCGGGCTAGCGGGGAGGAATGAGCAGTTCTTC. This encodes CASSFGLAGRNEQFF. With all but the CDR3 taken from the reference TRBV13 and TRBJ2-1 genes, the full variable domain is: AAGVIQSPRHLIKEKRETATLKCYPIPRHDTVYWYQQGPGQDPQFLISFYEKMQSDKGSIPDRFSAQQFSDYHSELNMSSLELGDSALYFCASSFGLAGRNEQFFGPGTRLTVL.